This TCR beta chain derives from a study of blood T cells in healthy people across ages. There are a few counts of this clonotype. As yet, its antigen is unknown. Per sample, no less than 5.5 micrograms of total RNA were extracted. With a J-beta primer mix and a sample-barcoded 5' primer, a second PCR ran 7 to 11 cycles. A template-switch adaptor that had 12 random nucleotides put a tag on each cDNA molecule. Each CDR3 protein gets one entry after TCRdb re-called the 5' RACE reads with MiXCR. The sample has 1.5 million to 2 million distinct CDR3 sequences, about 35% seen once. General observations from the study: Compared with aged donors, long-lived donors showed fewer expanded clones, suggesting selection.

Material: blood. The TCR was taken from a woman aged 25 to 45 in good health.

The CDR3 here is CASRGGQSTYNEQFF. The CDR3 DNA reads as TGTGCCAGCAGAGGCGGGCAGAGTACCTACAATGAGCAGTTCTTC. The genes are TRBV27 and TRBJ2-1; tentative D call: TRBD2 (5 bases). CDR1 and CDR2 (germline): MNHEY, SMNVEV (reference sequence). V gave up 6 bases and J gave up 2 bases, with 14 bases separating them. The CDR3 sequence is 15 residues long.